These 21 T cell receptor beta chains were sequenced from one sample in a study of blood T cell repertoires in COVID-19. Assay: immunoSEQ multiplex PCR; the TCRdb copy retains only in-frame clones and omits some. The sample consists of about 190,000 clones, approximately 82% of them appearing once. Sequenced material: peripheral blood. Every receptor here comes from a woman aged 80 or over with active or convalescent COVID-19.

The J gene is TRBJ2-5, the V gene TRBV7-9; TRBD2 aligns across 7 bases. V gave up 0 bases and J gave up 5 bases; unmatched junction bases: 9. Germline V gene sequence: CDR1 SEHNR, CDR2 FQNEAQ (reference sequence). The CDR3 is 16 residues long. In nucleotides, the CDR3 is TGTGCCAGCAGCTTAGCCTGGGGTCTAGCGGATGAGACCCAGTACTTC. This sequence encodes CASSLAWGLADETQYF.

As for this clone: One junction end does not reproduce the germline sequence, and a read error may be involved. The chain carries TRBV5-1 and TRBJ1-2, with 10 bases that match TRBD1. The CDR3 runs to 14 residues. Per germline, CDR1 SGHRS and CDR2 YFSETQ. The CDR3 region has the DNA TGCGCCAGCAGATTGGGACAGGGGAACTATGGCTACACCTTC. Its protein product is CASRLGQGNYGYTF.

This chain joins TRBV2 and TRBJ1-4; a weak D match, TRBD1 (5 bases). Germline loops: CDR1 SNHLY, CDR2 FYNNEI. V lost 2 bases, J lost 7 bases, and 14 bases lay in between. The CDR3 contains 15 residues. CDR3 DNA sequence: TGTGCCAGCAGTGAAAGAACAGGACGGAGTGAAAAACTGTTTTTT. Protein sequence: CASSERTGRSEKLFF. The full variable domain, completed using reference TRBV2 and TRBJ1-4, is EPEVTQTPSHQVTQMGQEVILRCVPISNHLYFYWYRQILGQKVEFLVSFYNNEISEKSEIFDDQFSVERPDGSNFTLKIRSTKLEDSAMYFCASSERTGRSEKLFFGSGTQLSVL.

In DNA form, the CDR3 reads TGTGCCAGTAGGCGGGACCCCGGCAGCAATCAGCCCCAGCATTTT. Translation: CASRRDPGSNQPQHF. The chain recombines TRBV19 with TRBJ1-5; D possibly corresponds to TRBD1 (5 bases). Trimming pared 6 bases from V and 1 base from J, leaving 13 bases between. The CDR3 sequence is 15 residues long. Germline V gene lookup returns CDR1 LNHDA and CDR2 SQIVND (reference sequence).

This clone was observed a few times. An end of the junction differs from the germline gene, which may be a read error. The chain uses TRBV7-2 and TRBJ2-1; 14 bases are shared with TRBD2. The CDR3 loop spans 14 amino acids. Germline values: CDR1 SGHTA, CDR2 FQGNSA. CDR3 protein: CASSFGTSGRIGIF. CDR3 DNA sequence: TGTGCCAGCAGCTTCGGGACTAGCGGGAGAATAGGTATCTTC.

The CDR3 region is CASSPRTASNTEAFF. In nucleotides, the CDR3 is TGTGCCAGCTCACCTCGGACAGCTTCGAACACTGAAGCTTTCTTT. The V and J genes are TRBV18 and TRBJ1-1; weak D call: TRBD1 (6 bases). In germline, CDR1 is KGHSH, CDR2 LQKENI. Trimming removed 3 bases from V and 1 base from J, with 12 bases in between. The CDR3 loop spans 15 amino acids.

CDR3 residues: CASSSQPGQSTDTQYF. The CDR3 nucleotides are TGCGCCAGCAGCTCGCAACCGGGACAGAGCACAGATACGCAGTATTTT. V usage is TRBV5-1 and J usage is TRBJ2-3; 7 bases align to TRBD1. Trimming at V came to 3 bases and at J to 0 bases, leaving 7 bases not matched to a gene. The CDR3 is made up of 16 amino acids. Per the germline V gene, CDR1 is SGHRS and CDR2 is YFSETQ. The whole variable domain, remainder taken from reference TRBV5-1 and TRBJ2-3, is KAGVTQTPRYLIKTRGQQVTLSCSPISGHRSVSWYQQTPGQGLQFLFEYFSETQRNKGNFPGRFSGRQFSNSRSEMNVSTLELGDSALYLCASSSQPGQSTDTQYFGPGTRLTVL.

The rearrangement uses TRBV3-1 (or the pseudogene TRBV3-2) and TRBJ2-7, with D perhaps matching TRBD2 (6 bases). Deletions cut 4 bases from V and 5 bases from J, with 18 bases between. The V gene's germline CDR1 is LGHDT and CDR2 YNNKEL (reference sequence). The CDR3 totals 15 residues. The CDR3 protein is CASSLRRGRFDEQYF. The CDR3 DNA reads TGTGCCAGCAGCCTCCGTCGAGGGAGGTTCGACGAGCAGTACTTC.

The genes are TRBV6-5 and TRBJ1-4, with TRBD1 matching over 8 bases. Germline lookup yields CDR1 MNHEY and CDR2 SVGAGI. The CDR3 runs to 15 residues. V lost 4 bases, J lost 8 bases, and 9 bases stayed unmatched. The DNA for the CDR3 is TGTGCCAGCAGTTTAAGGACAGGGTCAGTCGAAAAACTGTTTTTT. Protein product: CASSLRTGSVEKLFF.

The chain carries TRBV6-6 and TRBJ2-5; 15 bases fit TRBD2. Germline-derived CDR1 and CDR2 are MNHNY and SVGAGI (reference sequence). J gave up 4 bases and V 4 bases, and 4 bases lay outside the gene matches. This CDR3 contains 16 residues. For the CDR3, the DNA is TGTGCCAGCAGTTTTCCGGGACTAGCGGGAGGAGAGACCCAGTACTTC. Translated, it gives CASSFPGLAGGETQYF.

CDR3 coding DNA: TGTGCCAGCGGCCGAAACCAAGAGACCCAGTACTTC. This codes for CASGRNQETQYF. The chain uses TRBV2 and TRBJ2-5; D not resolved. The V end lost 8 bases, the J end lost 0 bases, and 7 bases lay between the germline ends. Germline values: CDR1 SNHLY, CDR2 FYNNEI. CDR3 length: 12 residues.

As regards this clone: This same CDR3 is encoded by further DNA sequences in the sample. The chain is built from TRBV28 and TRBJ1-2; D gene ambiguous. The CDR3 has 13 residues. V was pared by 2 bases and J by 8 bases, with 12 bases between. Germline CDR1 MDHEN, CDR2 SYDVKM. CDR3 bases: TGTGCCAGCAGTTTAAGGACTGGCGGGGGCTACACCTTC. Its protein product is CASSLRTGGGYTF.

The CDR3 nucleotides are TGTGCCAGCAGTAAAGAGGAGGGAGGGTTTGAGCAGTACTTC. Residues: CASSKEEGGFEQYF. The V and J genes are TRBV6-4 and TRBJ2-7; 7 bases match TRBD2. This CDR3 is 14 amino acids long. Germline-derived CDR1 and CDR2 are MRHNA and SNTAGT. The J segment lost 7 bases and the V segment lost 5 bases, leaving 11 bases of the junction unmatched.

The V gene is TRBV6-1, the J gene TRBJ2-3, with 12 bases matching TRBD2. CDR1 is MNHNS, CDR2 SASEGT, per germline. V shed 4 bases, J shed 2 bases, and the junction held 4 bases outside the gene matches. The CDR3 runs 16 residues. The CDR3 sequence is CASSAGLAGPTDTQYF. CDR3 bases: TGTGCCAGCAGTGCCGGACTAGCGGGGCCCACAGATACGCAGTATTTT.

The chain is built from TRBV28 and TRBJ1-2; D might be TRBD1 (6 bases). Trimming left V 9 bases short and J 3 bases short, with 17 bases between. Germline-derived CDR1 and CDR2 are MDHEN and SYDVKM. The length of the CDR3 is 14 residues. CDR3 loop: CASQAPGVDYGYTF. The CDR3, as DNA: TGTGCCAGTCAGGCCCCAGGGGTGGACTATGGCTACACCTTC.

This clone was recorded only once. This CDR3 is CASSPGQGVENSPLHF. CDR3 DNA sequence: TGCGCCAGCAGCCCGGGACAGGGGGTCGAGAATTCACCCCTCCACTTT. The chain is built from TRBV5-1 and TRBJ1-6, with 11 positions matching TRBD1. CDR3 length: 16 residues. The germline CDR1 and CDR2 sequences are SGHRS and YFSETQ. J was trimmed by 7 bases and V by 4 bases; bases with no gene match: 7.

This sequence joins TRBV18 and TRBJ1-1; 10 bases are shared with TRBD1. Germline V gene sequence: CDR1 KGHSH, CDR2 LQKENI. Trimming at V came to 3 bases and at J to 3 bases, leaving 7 bases not matched to a gene. This CDR3 region has 16 residues. In nucleotides, the CDR3 is TGTGCCAGCTCACCCCCCGGGACAGGGGAGCACACTGAAGCTTTCTTT. Translating it yields CASSPPGTGEHTEAFF. The full variable domain, in which reference TRBV18 and TRBJ1-1 provide the parts outside the CDR3, is NAGVMQNPRHLVRRRGQEARLRCSPMKGHSHVYWYRQLPEEGLKFMVYLQKENIIDESGMPKERFSAEFPKEGPSILRIQQVVRGDSAAYFCASSPPGTGEHTEAFFGQGTRLTVV.

This chain joins TRBV7-2 and TRBJ2-1; D remains ambiguous. This CDR3 is 15 amino acids long. V dropped 1 base and J dropped 0 bases, with 7 bases sitting between them. Germline V lookup: CDR1 SGHTA, CDR2 FQGNSA. The chain's CDR3 is CASSLDSSSYNEQFF. CDR3 bases: TGTGCCAGCAGCTTAGACTCAAGCTCCTACAATGAGCAGTTCTTC.

The chain links TRBV12-3 or TRBV12-4 to TRBJ1-2; D ambiguous. The CDR3 is 13 amino acids. Trimming pared 4 bases from V and 8 bases from J, leaving 14 bases between. CDR3 coding DNA: TGTGCCAGCAGTTGGCAACCCAGCGGGGGCTACACCTTC. It yields the protein CASSWQPSGGYTF.

The genes are TRBV5-1 and TRBJ2-3; TRBD2 aligns across 8 bases. CDR3 length equals 14 residues. V gave up 2 bases and J gave up 6 bases; unmatched junction bases: 5. Germline CDR1 reads SGHRS; CDR2 reads YFSETQ. CDR3 in DNA: TGCGCCAGCAGCTTAAGCGGGGGCGTGGATACGCAGTATTTT. Residues: CASSLSGGVDTQYF.

This chain joins TRBV5-3 and TRBJ1-1; a possible D gene is TRBD1 (6 bases). TRBV5-3 is known as an ORF, though its function is uncertain. The CDR3 length is 15 residues. V gave up 5 bases and J gave up 0 bases, with 14 bases separating them. The CDR3: CARRPAGALNTEAFF. The CDR3 DNA reads as TGTGCCAGAAGACCAGCGGGGGCACTGAACACTGAAGCTTTCTTT.